A single sample is the source of the 7 T cell receptor beta chains below, sequenced in a study of blood T cell repertoires in COVID-19. Sequencing was performed with immunoSEQ multiplex PCR; in TCRdb, only in-frame clones are kept and a portion is missing. The sample lists about 200,000 clones, roughly nine tenths occurring once. The specimen was peripheral blood. These receptors came from a woman between 70 and 85 years old with acute or convalescent COVID-19.

V gene TRBV19 combines with J gene TRBJ1-5; D call uncertain. The CDR3 is 13 residues long. Trimming removed 6 bases from V and 6 bases from J, with 12 bases in between. Germline V CDR1 and CDR2: LNHDA, SQIVND (reference sequence). CDR3: CASRIPGSQPQHF. CDR3 sequence (DNA): TGTGCCAGTAGAATACCCGGGTCTCAGCCCCAGCATTTT.

The table lists this clone with a count of one. The rearrangement links TRBV4-1 to TRBJ1-1; perhaps TRBD1 as D (6 bases). This CDR3 comprises 16 residues. V shed 1 base and J shed 1 base, with 13 bases lying between them. The germline CDR1 and CDR2 sequences are MGHRA and YSYEKL. This CDR3 is CASSQGMGQKNTEAFF. Written as DNA, the CDR3 is TGCGCCAGCAGCCAAGGAATGGGACAAAAGAACACTGAAGCTTTCTTT.

Details on this clone: Other DNA sequences from this sample encode an identical CDR3 as well. V gene TRBV2 combines with J gene TRBJ1-1, with 7 bases lining up with TRBD1. This CDR3 has 14 residues. The germline CDR1 and CDR2 sequences are SNHLY and FYNNEI. Germline trimming cut 5 bases from V and 2 bases from J; bases unmatched to any gene: 5. The CDR3 nucleotides are TGTGCCAGCAGTAGACAGGGAGCTAACACTGAAGCTTTCTTT. This encodes CASSRQGANTEAFF. Full variable domain (outside the CDR3, taken from reference TRBV2 and TRBJ1-1): EPEVTQTPSHQVTQMGQEVILRCVPISNHLYFYWYRQILGQKVEFLVSFYNNEISEKSEIFDDQFSVERPDGSNFTLKIRSTKLEDSAMYFCASSRQGANTEAFFGQGTRLTVV.

The chain has TRBV18 and TRBJ2-1, with TRBD2 identical over 13 bases. The germline CDR1 and CDR2 sequences are KGHSH and LQKENI. CDR3 size: 16 residues. The ends lost 3 bases at V and 4 bases at J; junction bases unmatched: 3. CDR3 sequence reads: CASSPGTSGTYNEQFF. The CDR3 nucleotides are TGTGCCAGCTCACCGGGGACTAGCGGGACGTACAATGAGCAGTTCTTC.

This chain uses TRBV18 with TRBJ2-2, with a weak D call TRBD2 (5 bases). The V end was cut by 1 base, the J end by 5 bases, with 11 bases between. CDR3 length equals 15 residues. Germline values: CDR1 KGHSH, CDR2 LQKENI. The CDR3 is CASSPLSGRTGELFF. DNA for the CDR3: TGTGCCAGCTCACCACTTTCGGGGAGAACCGGGGAGCTGTTTTTT.

In its sample, this clone was seen a few times. V gene TRBV19 combines with J gene TRBJ1-6, with unresolved D. Germline V gene sequence: CDR1 LNHDA, CDR2 SQIVND (reference sequence). The CDR3 is 15 amino acids. Trimming removed 5 bases at V and 4 bases at J, with 12 bases between. The CDR3 here is CASSSSDGYNSPLHF. The DNA of the CDR3 is TGTGCCAGTAGTTCATCAGACGGGTATAATTCACCCCTCCACTTT.

This chain joins TRBV24-1 and TRBJ2-1; a possible D gene is TRBD2 (5 bases). The germline gives CDR1 KGHDR, CDR2 SFDVKD. The CDR3 runs 12 residues. V lost 3 bases and J 13 bases, leaving 12 bases between the germline ends. The CDR3 loop reads CATSDPGEGQFF. The CDR3, as DNA: TGTGCCACCAGTGATCCCGGGGAAGGCCAGTTCTTC.